This record concerns one T cell receptor (beta chain) sequence. The record originates from a study of blood T cell repertoires in COVID-19. Study context: Samples taken during acute and convalescent COVID-19 were collected in the United States, Italy and Spain. The analysed material was cDNA or gDNA that came from T cells, B-cell-depleted T cells, or PBMCs.

The authors' processing: Reference gene primer amplification in the assay estimated nucleated cell counts. Clones were sequenced by immunoSEQ multiplex PCR, and TCRdb holds only the in-frame ones, with some missing. V, J and clone size are taken as reported in that table, and D and trimming were inferred from the DNA itself. The data show roughly 150,000 clones, around four fifths seen once. Sequences were obtained from peripheral blood. The source is a woman over 75 with acute or convalescent COVID-19.

DNA of the CDR3: TGTGCCACCAGAGGGGCCGGGACTAGCGGATACGAGCAGTACTTC. This encodes CATRGAGTSGYEQYF. V usage is TRBV27 and J usage is TRBJ2-7; 11 bases match TRBD2. Trimming removed 10 bases from V and 4 bases from J; junction bases left unmatched: 12. The V gene's germline CDR1 is MNHEY and CDR2 SMNVEV (reference sequence). The CDR3 has 15 residues.